This paragraph reports one T cell receptor beta chain. Its antigen is not known. Together with a sample-barcoded 5' primer, a J-beta primer mix was included in a second PCR lasting roughly 6 to 12 cycles. Each cDNA molecule was tagged by a template-switch adaptor that had 12 random nucleotides. TCRdb itself ran the 5' RACE reads through MiXCR, one entry per CDR3 protein. The sample consists of 1.2 million to 1.5 million distinct CDR3 sequences, roughly 64% of them appearing once. The V and J ends lost 7 bases and 0 bases respectively, with 16 bases between them. The CDR3 has 17 residues. Germline CDR1 and CDR2: MNHNS and SASEGT. Total RNA amounts of at least 5 micrograms were extracted per sample. This entry comes from a study of blood T cells in healthy people across ages. Study details: Per two T cells, template switching captured roughly one barcoded beta molecule.

Notes on the study in general: Naive T cell percentage showed a strong correlation with TCR beta diversity.

The TCR comes from a man aged 18-30 years in good health. Sequenced material: blood. The rearrangement uses TRBV6-1 and TRBJ2-6; TRBD1 might be the D (5 bases). This CDR3 reads CASTQWQGNSGANVLTF. The CDR3, as DNA: TGTGCCAGCACCCAATGGCAGGGCAACTCTGGGGCCAACGTCCTGACTTTC.